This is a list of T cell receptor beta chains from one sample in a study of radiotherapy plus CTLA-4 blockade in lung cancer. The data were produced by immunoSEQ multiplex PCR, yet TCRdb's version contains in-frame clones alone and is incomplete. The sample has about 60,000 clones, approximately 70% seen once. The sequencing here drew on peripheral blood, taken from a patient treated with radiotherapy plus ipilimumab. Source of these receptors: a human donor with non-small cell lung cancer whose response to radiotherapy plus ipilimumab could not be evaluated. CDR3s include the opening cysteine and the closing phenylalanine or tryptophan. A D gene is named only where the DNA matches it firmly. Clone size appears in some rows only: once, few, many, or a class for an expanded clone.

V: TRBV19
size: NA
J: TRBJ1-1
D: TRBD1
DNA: TGTGCCAGTAGGACCCTTGAAAGGGGGCCGAACAAAGCTTTCTTT
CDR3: CASRTLERGPNKAFF

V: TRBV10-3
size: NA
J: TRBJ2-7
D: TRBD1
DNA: TGTGCCATCAGTGTTCAGGGGGAAATAACCTACGAGCAGTACTTC
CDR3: CAISVQGEITYEQYF

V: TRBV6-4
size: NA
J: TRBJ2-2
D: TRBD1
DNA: TGTGCCAGCAGTGTCGAAGACAGGGTTGCTGGGGAGCTGTTTTTT
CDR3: CASSVEDRVAGELFF

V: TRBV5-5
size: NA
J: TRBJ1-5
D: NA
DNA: TGTGCCAGCAGCACAGACAGGAATCAGCCCCAGCATTTT
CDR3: CASSTDRNQPQHF

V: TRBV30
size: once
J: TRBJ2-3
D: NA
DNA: TGTGCCGGGAGGGGACAGGTCACAGATACGCAGTATTTT
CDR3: CAGRGQVTDTQYF

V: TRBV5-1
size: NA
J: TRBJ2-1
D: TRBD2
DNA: TGCGCCAGCAGCTTGGCCTCTAGCGGCTACAATGAGCAGTTCTTC
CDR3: CASSLASSGYNEQFF

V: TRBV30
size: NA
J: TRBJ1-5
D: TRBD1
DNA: TGTGCCTGGAGTCTTGGGACAGGGGCGAATCCCGTGGGGCCCCAGCATTTT
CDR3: CAWSLGTGANPVGPQHF

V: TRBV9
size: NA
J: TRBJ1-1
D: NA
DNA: TGTGCCAGCAGCGTAGAGGGGCGGTTGAACACTGAAGCTTTCTTT
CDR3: CASSVEGRLNTEAFF

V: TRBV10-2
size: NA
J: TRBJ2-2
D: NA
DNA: TGCGCCAGCTCCCGACTGAACACCGGGGAGCTGTTTTTT
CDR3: CASSRLNTGELFF

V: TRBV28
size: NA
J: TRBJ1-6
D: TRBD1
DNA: TGTGCCAGCAGTTTAGGGACAGGGTTAACCTATAATTCACCCCTCCACTTT
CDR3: CASSLGTGLTYNSPLHF

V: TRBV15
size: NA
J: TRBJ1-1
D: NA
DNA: TGTGCCACCAGCCAAGTCCAGGACACTGAAGCTTTCTTT
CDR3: CATSQVQDTEAFF

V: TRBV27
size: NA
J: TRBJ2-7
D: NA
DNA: TGTGCCAGCACCCAGAGAGGGGACTTTACCTACGAGCAGTACTTC
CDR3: CASTQRGDFTYEQYF

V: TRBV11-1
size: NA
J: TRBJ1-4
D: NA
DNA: TGTGCCAGCACTAAGGACAGAACTAATGAAAAACTGTTTTTT
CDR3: CASTKDRTNEKLFF

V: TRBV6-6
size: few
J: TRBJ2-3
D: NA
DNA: TGTGCCAGCAGTTACCTTTCCGATACGCAGTATTTT
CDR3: CASSYLSDTQYF

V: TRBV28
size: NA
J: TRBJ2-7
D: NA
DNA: TGTGCCAGCATCCCAGGGGCCCCCGGCGAGCAGTACTTC
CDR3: CASIPGAPGEQYF

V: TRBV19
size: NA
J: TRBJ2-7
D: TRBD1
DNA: TGTGCCAGTAGACCCGGACAGGGATCCTACGAGCAGTACTTC
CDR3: CASRPGQGSYEQYF

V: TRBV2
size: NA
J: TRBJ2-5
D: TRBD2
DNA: TGTGCCAACCCTCAAGCGGGGGCTCCTCAAGAGACCCAGTACTTC
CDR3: CANPQAGAPQETQYF

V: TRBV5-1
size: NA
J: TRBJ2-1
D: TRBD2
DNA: TGCGCCAGCAGCGGGGCGGGAGGCTTCAATGAGCAGTTCTTC
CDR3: CASSGAGGFNEQFF

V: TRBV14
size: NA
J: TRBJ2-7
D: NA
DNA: TGTGCCAGCAGCCTAACTATCTACGAGCAGTACTTC
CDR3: CASSLTIYEQYF

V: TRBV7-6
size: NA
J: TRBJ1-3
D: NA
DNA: TGTGCCAGCAGCCTCTCGCGGGGCGGCTCTGGAAACACCATATATTTT
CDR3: CASSLSRGGSGNTIYF

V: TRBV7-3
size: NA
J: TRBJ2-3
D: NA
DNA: TGTGCCAGCAGCTTAGGGAGTACAGATACGCAGTATTTT
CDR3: CASSLGSTDTQYF

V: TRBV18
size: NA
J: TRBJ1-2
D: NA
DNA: TGTGCCAGCTCGCCACAGGGAGCTAACTATGGCTACACCTTC
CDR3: CASSPQGANYGYTF

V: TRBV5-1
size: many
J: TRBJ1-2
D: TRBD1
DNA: TGCGCCAGCAGCTTTTCAGGGGGTACTAACTATGGCTACACCTTC
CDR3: CASSFSGGTNYGYTF

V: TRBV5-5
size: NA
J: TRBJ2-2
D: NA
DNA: TGTGCCAGCAGCTTTATACAGGGAACCGGGGAGCTGTTTTTT
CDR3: CASSFIQGTGELFF

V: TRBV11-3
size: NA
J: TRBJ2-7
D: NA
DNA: TGTGCCAGCACCGAGCAGGCGGGGCCCTATTACGAGCAGTACTTC
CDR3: CASTEQAGPYYEQYF

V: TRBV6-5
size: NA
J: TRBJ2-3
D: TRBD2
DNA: TGTGCCAGCAGTTCGCAGCGGGAGGGCCAAGAAGATACGCAGTATTTT
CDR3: CASSSQREGQEDTQYF

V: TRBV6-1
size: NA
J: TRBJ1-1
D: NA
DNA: TGTGCCAGCAGGCAGTACACTGAAGCTTTCTTT
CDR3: CASRQYTEAFF

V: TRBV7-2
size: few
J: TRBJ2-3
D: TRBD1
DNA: TGTGCCAGCAGCTTAGTGGGACAGGGTGTGGATACGCAGTATTTT
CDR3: CASSLVGQGVDTQYF

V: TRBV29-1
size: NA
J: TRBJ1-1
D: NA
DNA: TGCAGCGTTGAAGCCGGGGGGGCAGTAAACACTGAAGCTTTCTTT
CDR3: CSVEAGGAVNTEAFF

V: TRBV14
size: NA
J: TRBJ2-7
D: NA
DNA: TGTGCCAGCAATCGGGCAGGGAAGTACGAGCAGTACTTC
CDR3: CASNRAGKYEQYF

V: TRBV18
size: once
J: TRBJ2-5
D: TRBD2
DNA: TGTGCCAGCTCACCACAGGCGGGAGGCCAGGAGACCCAGTACTTC
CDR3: CASSPQAGGQETQYF

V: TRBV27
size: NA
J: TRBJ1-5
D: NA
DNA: TGTGCCAGACCCCCTCTTGCGGGGAGCAATCAGCCCCAGCATTTT
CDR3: CARPPLAGSNQPQHF

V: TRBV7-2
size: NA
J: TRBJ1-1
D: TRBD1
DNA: TGTGCCAGCAGCTACGGGACAGGGGGGACCACTGAAGCTTTCTTT
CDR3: CASSYGTGGTTEAFF

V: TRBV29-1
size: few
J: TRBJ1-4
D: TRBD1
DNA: TGCAGCGTAGCCGACAGGGGGGCAGGGGAAAAACTGTTTTTT
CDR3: CSVADRGAGEKLFF

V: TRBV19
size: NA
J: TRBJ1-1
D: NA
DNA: TGTGCCAGTACCTTCGACAGATTAGGATTTGGTGAAGCTTTCTTT
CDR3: CASTFDRLGFGEAFF

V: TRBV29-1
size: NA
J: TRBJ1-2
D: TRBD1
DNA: TGCAGCGCCCTTACAGACAGGGACTATGGCTACACCTTC
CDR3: CSALTDRDYGYTF

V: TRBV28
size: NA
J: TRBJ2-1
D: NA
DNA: TGTGCCAGCGTTGGCGGGGCAGGTAGCTACAATGAGCAGTTCTTC
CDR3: CASVGGAGSYNEQFF

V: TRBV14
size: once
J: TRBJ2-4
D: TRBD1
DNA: TGTGCCAGCAGCCAAGATTATGCGACAGGGAACATTCAGTACTTC
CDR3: CASSQDYATGNIQYF

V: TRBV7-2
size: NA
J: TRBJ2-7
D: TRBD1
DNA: TGTGCCAGCAGCTCGAACAGGGGACGAGATTACGAGCAGTACTTC
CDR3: CASSSNRGRDYEQYF

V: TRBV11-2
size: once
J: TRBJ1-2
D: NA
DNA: TGTGCCAGCAGCTTAGATGGTAGGGGAGGACTCTATGGCTACACCTTC
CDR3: CASSLDGRGGLYGYTF

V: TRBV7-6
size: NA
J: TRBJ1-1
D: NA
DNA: TGTGCCAGCAGGCGCTCGGGGGGGAACACTGAAGCTTTCTTT
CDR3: CASRRSGGNTEAFF

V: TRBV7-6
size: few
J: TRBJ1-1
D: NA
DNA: TGTGCCAGCAGCCCCTTCGACACGAGCACTGAAGCTTTCTTT
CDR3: CASSPFDTSTEAFF

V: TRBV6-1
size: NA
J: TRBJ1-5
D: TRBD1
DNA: TGTGCCAGCAGTGCGGACAGGTTAGGCAATCAGCCCCAGCATTTT
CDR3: CASSADRLGNQPQHF

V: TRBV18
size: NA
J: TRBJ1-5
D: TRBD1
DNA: TGTGCCAGCTCCTGGACAGGGGCAAGCAATCAGCCCCAGCATTTT
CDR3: CASSWTGASNQPQHF

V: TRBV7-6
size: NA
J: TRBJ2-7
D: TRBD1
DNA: TGTGCCAGCAGCTTAGGGGGTGACAGGGGCGTCGACGAGCAGTACTTC
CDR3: CASSLGGDRGVDEQYF

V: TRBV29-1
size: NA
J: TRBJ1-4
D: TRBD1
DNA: TGCAGCGTTGCAGGGGGGACTAATGAAAAACTGTTTTTT
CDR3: CSVAGGTNEKLFF

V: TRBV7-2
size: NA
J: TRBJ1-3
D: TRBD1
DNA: TGTGCCAGCAGCCCCAATGCACAGGGGGACTCTGGAAACACCATATATTTT
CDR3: CASSPNAQGDSGNTIYF

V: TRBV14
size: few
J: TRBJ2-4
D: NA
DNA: TGTGCCAGCAGCCAAGAGGTGGAGGCAGAACTAGCCAAAAACATTCAGTACTTC
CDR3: CASSQEVEAELAKNIQYF

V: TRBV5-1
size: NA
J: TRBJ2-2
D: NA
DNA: TGCGCCAGCAGCTACCCGGAGGGGTGGTCGAACACCGGGGAGCTGTTTTTT
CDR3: CASSYPEGWSNTGELFF

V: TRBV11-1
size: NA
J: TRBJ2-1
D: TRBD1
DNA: TGTGCCAGCAGCCGCGGACAGGGCATAAATGAGCAGTTCTTC
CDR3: CASSRGQGINEQFF

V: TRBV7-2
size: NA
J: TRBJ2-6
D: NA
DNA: TGTGCCAGCAGCTTAGCCGAGCCTGGGACTTCTGGGGCCAACGTCCTGACTTTC
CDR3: CASSLAEPGTSGANVLTF

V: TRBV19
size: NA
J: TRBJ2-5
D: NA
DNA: TGTGCCAGTAGTCCGGAACAGGGCTGGTACCAAGAGACCCAGTACTTC
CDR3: CASSPEQGWYQETQYF

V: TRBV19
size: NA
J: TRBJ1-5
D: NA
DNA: TGTGCCACCCGGACACGAAATCAGCCCCAGCATTTT
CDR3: CATRTRNQPQHF

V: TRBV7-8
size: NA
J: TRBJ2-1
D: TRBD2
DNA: TGTGCCAGCAGCAAGGGACTAGGTCCGTTACGTGAGAATGAGCAGTTCTTC
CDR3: CASSKGLGPLRENEQFF

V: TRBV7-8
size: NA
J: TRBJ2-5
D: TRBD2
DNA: TGTGCCAGCAGCCCTCACCTAGCGGGAGATAGGGAGCAGTACTTC
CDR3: CASSPHLAGDREQYF

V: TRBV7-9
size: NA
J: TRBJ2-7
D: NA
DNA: TGTGCCAGCAGCTTCCGGGACACTTCCTACGAGCAGTACTTC
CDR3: CASSFRDTSYEQYF

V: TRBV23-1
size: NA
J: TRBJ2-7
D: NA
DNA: TGCGCCAGCACCTCTAGGGAGGGGGTTGGCTACGAGCAGTACTTC
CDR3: CASTSREGVGYEQYF

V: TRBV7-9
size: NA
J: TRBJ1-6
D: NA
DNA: TGTGCCAGCAGCTTAGCTCTATACCCCTATAATTCACCCCTCCACTTT
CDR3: CASSLALYPYNSPLHF

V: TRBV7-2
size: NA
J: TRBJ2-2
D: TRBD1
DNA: TGTGCCAGCAGCTTATTGGGCCGTCAGGGGGCGGGCACCGGGGAGCTGTTTTTT
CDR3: CASSLLGRQGAGTGELFF

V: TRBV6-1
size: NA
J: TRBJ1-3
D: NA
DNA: TGTGCCAGCAGGCGGCTCCTGGGAAACACCATATATTTT
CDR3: CASRRLLGNTIYF